The 5 T cell receptor beta chains reported below all come from one sample, sequenced in a study of CD8 T cells in Susac syndrome. When the RNA was reverse transcribed, random hexamers were used with an input of 0.5 to 1 ug. One entry per CDR3 protein results from TCRdb running MiXCR on the immunoSEQ multiplex PCR reads. The table records about 180,000 distinct CDR3 sequences, about 94% of them present only once. The sample was CD4+ T cells from PBMCs. These TCRs come from a human donor with Susac syndrome.

The chain links TRBV6-5 to TRBJ2-4; tentatively, D is TRBD2 (6 bases). Germline loops: CDR1 MNHEY, CDR2 SVGAGI. This CDR3 spans 17 amino acids. The V gene lost 0 bases and the J gene lost 0 bases, with 12 bases spanning the gap. This CDR3 reads CASSYSGGRVAKNIQYF. Here the CDR3 DNA reads TGTGCCAGCAGTTACTCCGGGGGAAGGGTAGCCAAAAACATTCAGTACTTC.

The gene calls are TRBV14 and TRBJ1-2; 9 bases match TRBD1. Germline lookup yields CDR1 SGHDN and CDR2 FVKESK. The CDR3 has 13 residues. V was pared by 4 bases and J by 8 bases, with 5 bases of the junction left unmatched. The CDR3 sequence is CASSPGQGKGYTF. The DNA of the CDR3 is TGTGCCAGCAGCCCGGGACAGGGAAAAGGCTACACCTTC.

The chain joins TRBV7-2 to TRBJ2-7; tentatively, D is TRBD1 (6 bases). Trimming took 10 bases from V and 2 from J, leaving 18 bases between them. Germline CDR1 is SGHTA and CDR2 is FQGNSA. CDR3 length equals 14 residues. The CDR3: CATSLRTATYEQYF. CDR3 nucleotide sequence: TGTGCCACCTCCCTTAGGACAGCAACCTACGAGCAGTACTTC.

The chain links TRBV7-9 to TRBJ2-5; D might be TRBD2 (5 bases). The V gene lost 2 bases and the J gene lost 0 bases, with 10 bases spanning the gap. The CDR3 has 15 residues. In germline, CDR1 is SEHNR, CDR2 FQNEAQ (reference sequence). The CDR3: CASSLNLRDQETQYF. CDR3 nucleotide sequence: TGTGCCAGCAGCTTAAATTTGCGGGACCAAGAGACCCAGTACTTC. Combining the CDR3 with reference TRBV7-9 and TRBJ2-5 gives the whole variable domain DTGVSQNPRHKITKRGQNVTFRCDPISEHNRLYWYRQTLGQGPEFLTYFQNEAQLEKSRLLSDRFSAERPKGSFSTLEIQRTEQGDSAMYLCASSLNLRDQETQYFGPGTRLLVL.

This chain connects TRBV6-6 to TRBJ2-1; TRBD2 matches 7 bases. Germline assignment: CDR1 MNHNY and CDR2 SVGAGI (reference sequence). The CDR3 runs to 15 residues. With V trimmed by 0 bases and J by 4 bases, 3 bases remained unmatched. This chain's CDR3 is CASSYSLAEYNEQFF. The CDR3 bases are TGTGCCAGCAGTTACTCCCTAGCGGAATACAATGAGCAGTTCTTC.